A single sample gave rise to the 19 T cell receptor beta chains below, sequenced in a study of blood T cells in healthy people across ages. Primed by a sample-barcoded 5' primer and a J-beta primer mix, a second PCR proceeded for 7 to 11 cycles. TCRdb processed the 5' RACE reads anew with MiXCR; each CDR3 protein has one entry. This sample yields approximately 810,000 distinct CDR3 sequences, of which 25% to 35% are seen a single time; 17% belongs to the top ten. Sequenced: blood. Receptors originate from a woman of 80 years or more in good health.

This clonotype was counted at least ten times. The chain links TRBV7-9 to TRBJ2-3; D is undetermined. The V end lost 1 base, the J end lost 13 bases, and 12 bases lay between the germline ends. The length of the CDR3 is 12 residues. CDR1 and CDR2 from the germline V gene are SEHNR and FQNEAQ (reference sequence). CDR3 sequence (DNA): TGTGCCAGCAGCTTAGGTTACGGAAGGAAGTATTTT. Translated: CASSLGYGRKYF. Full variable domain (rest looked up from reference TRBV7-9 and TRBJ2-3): DTGVSQNPRHKITKRGQNVTFRCDPISEHNRLYWYRQTLGQGPEFLTYFQNEAQLEKSRLLSDRFSAERPKGSFSTLEIQRTEQGDSAMYLCASSLGYGRKYFGPGTRLTVL.

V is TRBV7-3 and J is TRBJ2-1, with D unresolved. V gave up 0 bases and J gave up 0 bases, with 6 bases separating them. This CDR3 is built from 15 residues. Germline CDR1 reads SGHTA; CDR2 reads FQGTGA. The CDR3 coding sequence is TGTGCCAGCAGCTTAACACCCAGCTCCTACAATGAGCAGTTCTTC. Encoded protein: CASSLTPSSYNEQFF.

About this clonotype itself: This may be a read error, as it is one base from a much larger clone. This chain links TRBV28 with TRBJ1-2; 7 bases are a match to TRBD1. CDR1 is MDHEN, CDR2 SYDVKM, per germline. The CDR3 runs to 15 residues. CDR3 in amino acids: CTSSLPWDSPYGYTF. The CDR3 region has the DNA TGTACCAGCAGTTTACCATGGGACAGTCCCTATGGCTACACCTTC.

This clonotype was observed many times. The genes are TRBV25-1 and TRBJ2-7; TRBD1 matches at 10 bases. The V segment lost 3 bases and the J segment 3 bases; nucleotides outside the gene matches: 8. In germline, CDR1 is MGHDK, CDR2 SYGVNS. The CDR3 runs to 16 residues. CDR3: CASSDLPGQGFYEQYF. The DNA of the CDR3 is TGTGCCAGCAGTGACTTACCGGGACAGGGGTTCTACGAGCAGTACTTC.

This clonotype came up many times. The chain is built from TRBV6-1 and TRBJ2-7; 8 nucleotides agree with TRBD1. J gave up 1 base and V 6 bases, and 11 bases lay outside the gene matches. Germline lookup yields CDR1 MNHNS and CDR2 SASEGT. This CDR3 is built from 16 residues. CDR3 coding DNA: TGTGCCAGCAGCCAGGCCGGAGGGACAGGTTCCTACGAGCAGTACTTC. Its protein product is CASSQAGGTGSYEQYF.

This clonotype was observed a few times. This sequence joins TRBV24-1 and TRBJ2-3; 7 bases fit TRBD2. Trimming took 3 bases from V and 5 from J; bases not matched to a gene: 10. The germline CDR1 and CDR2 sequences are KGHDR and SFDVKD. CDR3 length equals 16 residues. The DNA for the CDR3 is TGTGCCACCAGTGATATGGGCCCGGGAGGTCGAGATACGCAGTATTTT. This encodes CATSDMGPGGRDTQYF.

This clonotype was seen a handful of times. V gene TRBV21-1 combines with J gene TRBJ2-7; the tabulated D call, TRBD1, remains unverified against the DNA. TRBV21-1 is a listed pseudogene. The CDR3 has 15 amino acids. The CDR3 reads CASSTRDRGEDEQYF. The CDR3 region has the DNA TGTGCCAGCAGCACCCGGGACAGGGGAGAGGACGAGCAGTACTTC.

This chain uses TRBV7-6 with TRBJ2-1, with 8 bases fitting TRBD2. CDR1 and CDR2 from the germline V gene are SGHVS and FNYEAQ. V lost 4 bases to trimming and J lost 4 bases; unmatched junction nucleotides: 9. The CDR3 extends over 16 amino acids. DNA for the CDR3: TGTGCCAGCAGCTCTGCGCGGGGACTAGAATACAATGAGCAGTTCTTC. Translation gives CASSSARGLEYNEQFF. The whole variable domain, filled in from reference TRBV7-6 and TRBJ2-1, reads GAGVSQSPRYKVTKRGQDVALRCDPISGHVSLYWYRQALGQGPEFLTYFNYEAQQDKSGLPNDRFSAERPEGSISTLTIQRTEQRDSAMYRCASSSARGLEYNEQFFGPGTRLTVL.

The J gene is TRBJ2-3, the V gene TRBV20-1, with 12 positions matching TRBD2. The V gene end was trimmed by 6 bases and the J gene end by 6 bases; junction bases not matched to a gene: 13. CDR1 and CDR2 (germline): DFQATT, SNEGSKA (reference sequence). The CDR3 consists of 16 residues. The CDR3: CSAPGELAGGADTQYF. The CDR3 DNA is TGCAGTGCCCCAGGGGAGCTAGCGGGAGGGGCGGATACGCAGTATTTT.

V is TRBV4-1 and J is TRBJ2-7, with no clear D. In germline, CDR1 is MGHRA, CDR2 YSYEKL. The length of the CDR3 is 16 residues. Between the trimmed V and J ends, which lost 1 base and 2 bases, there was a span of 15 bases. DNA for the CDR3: TGCGCCAGCAGCCAAGTAGAAGATTTTTTGGCCTACGAGCAGTACTTC. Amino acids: CASSQVEDFLAYEQYF.

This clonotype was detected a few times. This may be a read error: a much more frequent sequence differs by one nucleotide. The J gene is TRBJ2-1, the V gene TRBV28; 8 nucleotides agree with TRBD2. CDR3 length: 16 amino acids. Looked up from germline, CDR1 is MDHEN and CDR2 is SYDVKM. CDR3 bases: TGTGCCAGCAGTGGTCCAGCGGGGGCCTCCTACAATGGGCAGTTCTTC. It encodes CASSGPAGASYNGQFF.

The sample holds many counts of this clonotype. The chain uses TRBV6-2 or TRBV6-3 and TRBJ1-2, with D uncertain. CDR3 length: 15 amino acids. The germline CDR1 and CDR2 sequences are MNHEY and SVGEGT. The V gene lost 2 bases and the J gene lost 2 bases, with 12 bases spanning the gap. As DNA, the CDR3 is TGTGCCAGCAGTTACGAGGGCAGACCCAACTATGGCTACACCTTC. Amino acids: CASSYEGRPNYGYTF.

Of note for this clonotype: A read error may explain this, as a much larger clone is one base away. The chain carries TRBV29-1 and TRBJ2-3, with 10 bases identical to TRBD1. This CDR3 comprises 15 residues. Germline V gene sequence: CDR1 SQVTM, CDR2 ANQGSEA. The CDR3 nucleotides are TGCAGCGTTTCCAGGGGGACAGGGGTCACAGATATGCAGTATTTT. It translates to CSVSRGTGVTDMQYF.

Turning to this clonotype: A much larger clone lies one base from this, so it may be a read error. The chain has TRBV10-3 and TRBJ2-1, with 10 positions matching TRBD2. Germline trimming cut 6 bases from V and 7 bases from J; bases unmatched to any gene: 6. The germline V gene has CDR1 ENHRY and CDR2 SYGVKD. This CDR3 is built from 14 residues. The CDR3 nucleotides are TGTGCCATCAGGAGCGGGGGGGCCTGGAATGAGCAGTTCTTC. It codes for CAIRSGGAWNEQFF.

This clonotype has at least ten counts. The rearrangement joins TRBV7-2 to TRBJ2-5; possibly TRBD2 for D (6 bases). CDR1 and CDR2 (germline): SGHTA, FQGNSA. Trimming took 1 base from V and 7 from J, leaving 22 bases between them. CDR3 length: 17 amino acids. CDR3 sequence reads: CASSLGLIGLGGMTQYF. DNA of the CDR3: TGTGCCAGCAGCTTAGGGCTCATCGGTTTAGGCGGGATGACCCAGTACTTC.

CDR3 protein: CAWSPFWGQAYNEQYF. As DNA, the CDR3 is TGTGCCTGGAGTCCCTTCTGGGGGCAGGCCTACAATGAGCAGTACTTC. This chain uses TRBV30 with TRBJ2-1, with D possibly matching TRBD1 (6 bases). The last part of the DNA fits TRBJ2-7 better; the J call may be wrong. The CDR3 has 16 amino acids. The germline CDR1 and CDR2 sequences are GTSNPN and SVGIG (reference sequence).

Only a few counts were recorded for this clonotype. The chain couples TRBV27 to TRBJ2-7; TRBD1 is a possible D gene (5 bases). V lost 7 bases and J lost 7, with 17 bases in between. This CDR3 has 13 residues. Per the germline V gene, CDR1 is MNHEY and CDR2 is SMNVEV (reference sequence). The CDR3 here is CASKYQGNNEQYF. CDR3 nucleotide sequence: TGTGCCAGCAAGTACCAGGGAAACAATGAGCAGTACTTC.

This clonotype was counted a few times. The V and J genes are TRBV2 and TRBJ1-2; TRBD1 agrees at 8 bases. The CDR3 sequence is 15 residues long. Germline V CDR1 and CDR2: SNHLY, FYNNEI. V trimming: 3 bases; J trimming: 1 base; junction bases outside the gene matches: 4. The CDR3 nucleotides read TGTGCCAGCAGTGACGGACAGGGTCGTAACTATGGCTACACCTTC. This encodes CASSDGQGRNYGYTF.

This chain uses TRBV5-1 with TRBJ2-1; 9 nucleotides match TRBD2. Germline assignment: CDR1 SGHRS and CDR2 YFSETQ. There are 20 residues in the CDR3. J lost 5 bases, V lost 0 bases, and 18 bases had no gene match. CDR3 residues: CASSLGPAGTRLAVNNEQFF. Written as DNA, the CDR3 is TGCGCCAGCAGCTTGGGTCCCGCCGGCACCCGACTAGCGGTTAACAATGAGCAGTTCTTC.